This entry lists 28 T cell receptor beta chains sequenced from one sample in a study of persistence of HIV-infected CD4 T cells. These receptors have no known antigen. Cells were stimulated with CMV-infected fibroblast lysates at 10 ug/mL. Memory cells lacking CD40L and CD69 with high CD45RO were sorted. The immunoSEQ assay was version 4, run in survey mode. Sequencing was performed with immunoSEQ multiplex PCR; in TCRdb, only in-frame clones are kept and a portion is missing. The table lists approximately 26,000 clones, around four fifths of them singletons. The input for sequencing was CD4+ T cells sorted from PBMCs after approximately 19-hour stimulation, taken from a patient who received antiretroviral therapy. These receptors all come from an adult woman with HIV who was CMV-seropositive.

This sequence joins TRBV5-1 and TRBJ2-1, with TRBD1 as a possible D gene (6 bases). CDR1 and CDR2 from the germline V gene are SGHRS and YFSETQ. V was pared by 0 bases and J by 0 bases, with 10 bases between. This CDR3 contains 16 residues. CDR3 sequence reads: CASSLDRVGSYNEQFF. The CDR3 DNA sequence: TGCGCCAGCAGCTTGGACAGGGTTGGCTCCTACAATGAGCAGTTCTTC.

This chain uses TRBV7-9 with TRBJ2-1; 13 bases line up with TRBD2. V dropped 5 bases and J dropped 5; count of bases not matched to a gene: 3. This CDR3 is built from 15 residues. Germline V lookup: CDR1 SEHNR, CDR2 FQNEAQ (reference sequence). Here the CDR3 DNA reads TGTGCCAGCAGCCAGACTAGCGGGGGGCACAATGAGCAGTTCTTC. It specifies CASSQTSGGHNEQFF.

The J gene is TRBJ1-1, the V gene TRBV29-1; D is perhaps TRBD1 (5 bases). Germline V gene data show CDR1 as SQVTM and CDR2 as ANQGSEA. V was clipped by 7 bases and J by 0 bases, with 12 bases between them. This CDR3 has 13 amino acids. This CDR3 is CSGGVGLNTEAFF. CDR3 sequence (DNA): TGCAGCGGGGGGGTAGGTTTGAACACTGAAGCTTTCTTT.

The chain joins TRBV21-1 to TRBJ2-3. TRBV21-1 is tagged as a pseudogene. This CDR3 spans 14 amino acids. The CDR3 reads CASSGPTNTDTQYF. DNA for the CDR3: TGTGCCAGCAGCGGACCCACTAACACAGATACGCAGTATTTT.

V and J are TRBV5-1 and TRBJ1-6; D call uncertain. With 3 bases removed from V and 6 bases from J, the gap between germline ends came to 10 bases. Germline lookup yields CDR1 SGHRS and CDR2 YFSETQ. This CDR3 is 14 amino acids long. CDR3 sequence reads: CASSSDGSNSPLHF. The CDR3 DNA reads as TGCGCCAGCAGCTCCGACGGAAGTAATTCACCCCTCCACTTT.

The chain has TRBV19 and TRBJ2-2, with 7 positions matching TRBD2. Germline trimming cut 5 bases from V and 1 base from J; bases unmatched to any gene: 1. The germline CDR1 and CDR2 sequences are LNHDA and SQIVND (reference sequence). The CDR3 covers 14 residues. The CDR3 loop is CASSRGVNTGELFF. The CDR3, as DNA: TGTGCCAGTAGTCGGGGGGTGAACACCGGGGAGCTGTTTTTT.

This chain's CDR3 is CASSDSTDMNTEAFF. CDR3 bases: TGTGCCAGCAGTGACTCTACAGATATGAACACTGAAGCTTTCTTT. The chain uses TRBV6-4 and TRBJ1-1; no definite D call. The CDR3 contains 15 residues. Germline assignment: CDR1 MRHNA and CDR2 SNTAGT. V dropped 0 bases and J dropped 0 bases, with 8 bases sitting between them.

This chain joins TRBV6-1 and TRBJ2-3, with D possibly matching TRBD1 (5 bases). This CDR3 contains 14 residues. V was trimmed by 0 bases and J by 2 bases, leaving 6 bases between them. The germline CDR1 and CDR2 sequences are MNHNS and SASEGT. This chain's CDR3 is CASSEAGATDTQYF. CDR3 nucleotides: TGTGCCAGCAGTGAAGCTGGGGCCACAGATACGCAGTATTTT.

The CDR3 spells CASSLMPDRDHEQYF. The CDR3 nucleotides are TGCGCCAGCAGCTTGATGCCGGACAGGGATCACGAGCAGTACTTC. The genes are TRBV5-1 and TRBJ2-7; 8 nucleotides align to TRBD1. This CDR3 contains 15 residues. V trimming: 1 base; J trimming: 5 bases; junction bases outside the gene matches: 8. CDR1 SGHRS and CDR2 YFSETQ come from the germline V gene.

There are a few counts of this clone. The J gene is TRBJ1-6, the V gene TRBV3-1 (or the pseudogene TRBV3-2); unclear D gene. CDR1 is LGHDT and CDR2 is YNNKEL in the germline V gene (reference sequence). With 0 bases removed from V and 14 bases from J, the gap between germline ends came to 11 bases. The length of the CDR3 is 13 residues. Written as DNA, the CDR3 is TGTGCCAGCAGCCAAGAGTCGGGTTTGACCCTCCACTTT. It is translated as CASSQESGLTLHF.

The V call is TRBV11-3, the J call TRBJ2-3, with D perhaps TRBD1 (6 bases). CDR3 length: 14 residues. Germline CDR1 SGHNT, CDR2 YENEEA. With 6 bases removed from V and 4 bases from J, the gap between germline ends came to 14 bases. The CDR3 region is CASSFGQIADTQYF. The CDR3 DNA sequence: TGTGCCAGCAGTTTTGGACAGATTGCAGATACGCAGTATTTT.

The chain recombines TRBV18 with TRBJ2-7; D unclear. The CDR3 length is 12 residues. Between the trimmed V and J ends, which lost 2 bases and 3 bases, there was a span of 5 bases. Germline V CDR1 and CDR2: KGHSH, LQKENI. Written as DNA, the CDR3 is TGTGCCAGCTCACCAACTGGCTACGAGCAGTACGTC. Amino acid sequence: CASSPTGYEQYV.

The chain recombines TRBV15 with TRBJ2-3; D perhaps matches TRBD1 (5 bases). Germline CDR1 reads LNHNV; CDR2 reads YYDKDF (reference sequence). This CDR3 is built from 16 residues. V was shortened by 5 bases and J by 2 bases, with 17 bases between the two germline ends. CDR3: CATSGSTVSFTDTQYF. CDR3 coding DNA: TGTGCCACCAGCGGTTCGACAGTTTCCTTCACAGATACGCAGTATTTT.

The chain is built from TRBV24-1 and TRBJ1-5; 9 bases align to TRBD1. Germline V CDR1 and CDR2: KGHDR, SFDVKD. V was clipped by 9 bases and J by 0 bases; unmatched bases: 11. The CDR3 totals 17 residues. CDR3 sequence reads: CATQADRGPYSNQPQHF. The CDR3 DNA reads as TGTGCCACCCAAGCGGACAGGGGTCCCTATAGCAATCAGCCCCAGCATTTT.

The chain recombines TRBV3-1 (or the pseudogene TRBV3-2) with TRBJ1-2; no firm D call. Germline CDR1 and CDR2: LGHDT and YNNKEL (reference sequence). V was pared by 1 base and J by 4 bases, with 10 bases between. The CDR3 is made up of 14 amino acids. The CDR3, as DNA: TGTGCCAGCAGCCAAGGGTCGGGAGGCTATGGCTACACCTTC. This translates into CASSQGSGGYGYTF.

This clone occurred a few times. V is TRBV30 and J is TRBJ1-1; D gene uncertain. The CDR3 consists of 11 residues. The V end was cut by 3 bases, the J end by 1 base, with 3 bases between. CDR1 GTSNPN and CDR2 SVGIG come from the germline V gene (reference sequence). CDR3 amino acids: CAWRWNTEAFF. The DNA of the CDR3 is TGTGCCTGGAGGTGGAACACTGAAGCTTTCTTT.

The chain joins TRBV6-6 to TRBJ1-5; D may be TRBD1 (5 bases). CDR1 is MNHNY and CDR2 is SVGAGI in the germline V gene (reference sequence). The CDR3 extends over 15 amino acids. V dropped 6 bases and J dropped 0 bases, with 12 bases sitting between them. CDR3 protein: CASRGPGDSNQPQHF. CDR3 nucleotide sequence: TGTGCCAGCAGAGGCCCGGGGGATAGCAATCAGCCCCAGCATTTT.

This clone showed up just a few times. V gene TRBV27 combines with J gene TRBJ2-7; TRBD2 agrees at 15 bases. CDR3 length equals 21 residues. Trimming at V came to 2 bases and at J to 3 bases, leaving 17 bases not matched to a gene. From germline, CDR1 is MNHEY and CDR2 SMNVEV (reference sequence). The CDR3 sequence: CASSLNIQRGLAGGSVYEQYF. The CDR3, as DNA: TGTGCCAGCAGTTTAAATATTCAGAGGGGACTAGCGGGGGGTAGTGTCTACGAGCAGTACTTC.

The V gene is TRBV5-1, the J gene TRBJ2-7, with 8 positions matching TRBD1. With 2 bases clipped from V and 0 bases from J, the junction kept 4 bases outside the gene matches. The V gene's germline CDR1 is SGHRS and CDR2 YFSETQ. The CDR3 is 15 amino acids. CDR3 sequence reads: CASSLTGGSSYEQYF. The DNA of the CDR3 is TGCGCCAGCAGCTTAACAGGGGGGAGCTCCTACGAGCAGTACTTC.

This clone was seen a few times. V usage is TRBV6-5 and J usage is TRBJ1-5; tentatively, D is TRBD1 (5 bases). CDR1 and CDR2 from the germline V gene are MNHEY and SVGAGI. Trimming stripped 5 bases from V and 7 bases from J, with 12 bases between. The CDR3 is 13 residues long. The CDR3 loop is CASSTTVEQPQHF. CDR3 sequence (DNA): TGTGCCAGCAGTACGACAGTGGAACAGCCCCAGCATTTT.

This clone has just a few counts. The chain carries TRBV14 and TRBJ2-5; D remains ambiguous. Germline assignment: CDR1 SGHDN and CDR2 FVKESK. The CDR3 extends over 11 amino acids. V lost 3 bases, J lost 7 bases, and 6 bases lay in between. The CDR3 DNA follows: TGTGCCAGCAGCCATTACGGGACCCAGTACTTC. Translating gives CASSHYGTQYF.

This clone has only a few counts. In DNA form, the CDR3 reads TGTGCCAGCAGCGTAGGGATGGAGAACCAGCCCCAGCATTTT. It is translated as CASSVGMENQPQHF. This rearrangement joins TRBV9 to TRBJ1-5; D ambiguous. V lost 0 bases and J lost 7, with 11 bases in between. Germline-derived CDR1 and CDR2 are SGDLS and YYNGEE. The CDR3 is 14 amino acids.

V and J are TRBV29-1 and TRBJ1-2, with D possibly being TRBD1 (5 bases). In germline, CDR1 is SQVTM, CDR2 ANQGSEA. Trimming cost V 1 base and J 8 bases, with 14 bases left between them. The CDR3 covers 13 residues. In DNA form, the CDR3 reads TGCAGCGTTGAAGGGGCGAGGGGCAGAGGCTACACCTTC. It translates to CSVEGARGRGYTF.

The chain links TRBV27 to TRBJ1-5; 7 bases map to TRBD1. Germline CDR1 and CDR2: MNHEY and SMNVEV (reference sequence). The CDR3 has 16 amino acids. The ends lost 0 bases at V and 4 bases at J; junction bases unmatched: 6. In nucleotides, the CDR3 is TGTGCCAGCAGTTTATCGGCGACAGGGAAAAATCAGCCCCAGCATTTT. This encodes CASSLSATGKNQPQHF.

This chain joins TRBV6-5 and TRBJ2-7; tentatively, D is TRBD2 (7 bases). Trimming took off 6 bases at V and 5 bases at J, with 20 bases between the two ends. CDR3 length: 15 amino acids. Germline V CDR1 and CDR2: MNHEY, SVGAGI. This CDR3 reads CASSAIAGAGNEQYF. The CDR3, as DNA: TGTGCCAGCAGCGCGATTGCGGGGGCAGGGAACGAGCAGTACTTC.

The chain has TRBV25-1 and TRBJ1-1; D unresolved. The V and J ends lost 4 bases and 2 bases respectively, with 11 bases between them. Per germline, CDR1 MGHDK and CDR2 SYGVNS. The CDR3 length is 14 residues. Here the CDR3 DNA reads TGTGCCAGCAGTGTGGGAGTCCAAAACACTGAAGCTTTCTTT. Amino acids: CASSVGVQNTEAFF.

This clone was found a few times. Its ends do not fully match the called genes, so a read error is possible. V usage is TRBV5-6 and J usage is TRBJ2-1; D is perhaps TRBD2 (6 bases). The V gene's germline CDR1 is SGHDT and CDR2 YYEEEE. The CDR3 runs 14 residues. The CDR3 here is CASRLGGYGNEQFF. For the CDR3, the DNA is TGTGCCAGCCGCTTGGGAGGATACGGCAATGAGCAGTTCTTC.

The chain carries TRBV19 and TRBJ1-1, with D unclear. This CDR3 spans 13 amino acids. CDR1 LNHDA and CDR2 SQIVND come from the germline V gene (reference sequence). Trimming pared 4 bases from V and 0 bases from J, leaving 6 bases between. CDR3 amino acids: CASSTQVNTEAFF. The DNA of the CDR3 is TGTGCCAGTAGTACGCAAGTGAACACTGAAGCTTTCTTT.